Below, 14 T cell receptor beta chains from the same sample are listed, as sequenced in a study of blood T cell repertoires in COVID-19. Libraries were prepared by immunoSEQ multiplex PCR; TCRdb keeps only in-frame clonotypes and omits some of them. This table has some 180,000 clones, 76% appearing once. The material sequenced was peripheral blood. The receptors originated from a woman in her forties or fifties with active or convalescent COVID-19.

This sequence joins TRBV4-2 and TRBJ1-3, with D tentatively TRBD1 (6 bases). Germline lookup yields CDR1 LGHNA and CDR2 YNFKEQ. This CDR3 contains 14 residues. V lost 4 bases, J lost 5 bases, and 12 bases lay in between. CDR3 sequence reads: CASSRDTSRNTIYF. The CDR3 region has the DNA TGTGCCAGCAGCCGGGACACGTCTCGAAACACCATATATTTT.

This chain connects TRBV4-2 to TRBJ1-1; TRBD1 matches at 7 bases. The junction had 6 bases not matched to a gene; V was cut back by 0 bases and J by 5 bases. The CDR3 has 15 amino acids. Germline V lookup: CDR1 LGHNA, CDR2 YNFKEQ. The CDR3 here is CASSQERGRSTEAFF. In nucleotides, the CDR3 is TGTGCCAGCAGCCAAGAGAGGGGGCGGTCAACTGAAGCTTTCTTT.

The J gene is TRBJ2-3, the V gene TRBV19; 15 bases align to TRBD2. Unmatched junction bases numbered 13, after V lost 6 bases and J lost 0 bases. The CDR3 spans 20 residues. Germline V gene lookup returns CDR1 LNHDA and CDR2 SQIVND (reference sequence). As DNA, the CDR3 is TGTGCCAGTAGCATGAGGACTAGCGGGGGGGGTACCCCTAGCACAGATACGCAGTATTTT. This encodes CASSMRTSGGGTPSTDTQYF.

The rearrangement joins TRBV28 to TRBJ1-2; TRBD1 is a possible D gene (6 bases). V was trimmed by 0 bases and J by 6 bases, leaving 8 bases between them. From germline, CDR1 is MDHEN and CDR2 SYDVKM. This CDR3 has 13 residues. The CDR3 reads CASSLWGADGYTF. In DNA, the CDR3 is TGTGCCAGCAGTTTATGGGGGGCGGATGGCTACACCTTC.

This clone was recorded a few times. For the CDR3, the DNA is TGTGCCAGCAGTTTCACAGCGAACACTGAAGCTTTCTTT. It is translated as CASSFTANTEAFF. The rearrangement uses TRBV12-3 or TRBV12-4 and TRBJ1-1; D is ambiguous. The ends were cut back, 3 bases at V and 1 base at J, with 6 bases in the middle. The CDR3 runs 13 residues.

The genes are TRBV7-2 and TRBJ1-6; D ambiguous. V lost 5 bases to trimming and J lost 14 bases, with 16 bases between them. This CDR3 is 13 amino acids long. The V gene's germline CDR1 is SGHTA and CDR2 FQGNSA. CDR3 DNA: TGTGCCAGCAGCCCCGGACTCAAAAGGTCCCTCCACTTT. Protein sequence: CASSPGLKRSLHF.

The chain is built from TRBV7-3 and TRBJ1-6; D possibly corresponds to TRBD1 (5 bases). CDR3 length equals 14 residues. The germline gives CDR1 SGHTA, CDR2 FQGTGA. V was shortened by 1 base and J by 7 bases, with 8 bases between the two germline ends. Written as DNA, the CDR3 is TGTGCCAGCAGCTTAAGCGGGGGGAATTCACCCCTCCACTTT. Protein: CASSLSGGNSPLHF. Full variable domain (outside the CDR3, taken from reference TRBV7-3 and TRBJ1-6): GAGVSQTPSNKVTEKGKYVELRCDPISGHTALYWYRQSLGQGPEFLIYFQGTGAADDSGLPNDRFFAVRPEGSVSTLKIQRTERGDSAVYLCASSLSGGNSPLHFGNGTRLTVT.

The genes are TRBV5-1 and TRBJ2-2; TRBD2 might be the D (5 bases). This CDR3 comprises 13 residues. From germline, CDR1 is SGHRS and CDR2 YFSETQ. V lost 6 bases and J 1 base, leaving 7 bases between the germline ends. This CDR3 reads CASNEGNTGELFF. DNA for the CDR3: TGCGCCAGCAACGAGGGGAACACCGGGGAGCTGTTTTTT.

This clone is a singleton in its sample. This chain uses TRBV2 with TRBJ1-2; tentatively, D is TRBD1 (6 bases). V lost 0 bases and J 4 bases, leaving 9 bases between the germline ends. Germline values: CDR1 SNHLY, CDR2 FYNNEI. This CDR3 has 14 residues. CDR3 bases: TGTGCCAGCAGTGAAGCCCACAGGGTCTATGGCTACACCTTC. Translated, it gives CASSEAHRVYGYTF.

A few counts support this clone. The gene calls are TRBV27 and TRBJ1-2; the D gene is possibly TRBD1 (6 bases). Germline lookup yields CDR1 MNHEY and CDR2 SMNVEV (reference sequence). Trimming left V 3 bases short and J 4 bases short, with 12 bases between. This CDR3 region has 14 residues. CDR3 sequence (DNA): TGTGCCAGCAGTTTCCGACAGGACAGCTATGGCTACACCTTC. Its protein is CASSFRQDSYGYTF.

This rearrangement joins TRBV5-6 to TRBJ2-7; 8 positions match TRBD2. J gave up 2 bases and V 6 bases, and 7 bases lay outside the gene matches. CDR1 and CDR2 from the germline V gene are SGHDT and YYEEEE. There are 14 residues in the CDR3. Here the CDR3 DNA reads TGTGCCAGCACCCCGGGACTAGGCCCCTACGAGCAGTACTTC. This encodes CASTPGLGPYEQYF.

The V and J genes are TRBV1 and TRBJ2-7; TRBD2, the table's D call, lacks a check against the DNA. TRBV1 is a pseudogene locus. The CDR3 is made up of 16 amino acids. CDR3 protein: CTSSHLGTSGKYEQYF. CDR3 in DNA: TGCACCAGCAGCCACCTCGGGACTAGCGGGAAATACGAGCAGTACTTC.

The chain links TRBV5-1 to TRBJ1-1, with a tentative D call TRBD1 (6 bases). This CDR3 has 14 residues. The germline V gene encodes CDR1 SGHRS and CDR2 YFSETQ. V gave up 4 bases and J gave up 4 bases, with 14 bases separating them. The CDR3 DNA sequence: TGCGCCAGCAGCAACACAGGGTTGGGCACTGAAGCTTTCTTT. Translating it yields CASSNTGLGTEAFF.

This clone was observed a handful of times. V gene TRBV4-2 combines with J gene TRBJ2-3, with 8 positions matching TRBD1. Unmatched junction bases numbered 13, after V lost 3 bases and J lost 5 bases. The CDR3 length is 17 residues. CDR1 is LGHNA and CDR2 is YNFKEQ in the germline V gene. The CDR3 protein is CASSHALHGQGKDTQYF. The CDR3 DNA follows: TGTGCCAGCAGCCATGCGCTGCACGGACAGGGCAAAGATACGCAGTATTTT.